Sequencing of this T cell receptor beta chain was carried out in a study of T-cell memory formation after mild COVID-19. About the research overall: TCR clusters were largely donor specific. Study-level points and caveats: CD4+ contracting clones were mainly CM and EM; CD8+ ones, EMRA. Within pre-infection memory, some responding clones were found, suggesting cross-reactive memory joined.

From the 5' RACE reads, TCRdb called clonotypes with MiXCR, one entry per CDR3 protein. The sample has fewer than 700,000 distinct CDR3 sequences, roughly 18% seen once; the top ten hold around 12%. A word on this clonotype: Its antigen is still unknown.

V was trimmed by 4 bases and J by 3 bases, leaving 12 bases between them. The CDR3 spans 15 residues. Germline V lookup: CDR1 SGHTA, CDR2 FQGNSA. The receptor was derived from an adult woman who had mild COVID-19 (a few samples of this study predate the infection). Cell type and time point are not known. This rearrangement joins TRBV7-2 to TRBJ2-2, with TRBD2 as a possible D gene (5 bases). Input material: PBMCs or a T cell subset sorted from them (not recorded which). Here the CDR3 DNA reads TGTGCCAGCAGCTCGGGGATAACCTACACCGGGGAGCTGTTTTTT. It specifies CASSSGITYTGELFF.